A single sample is the source of the 13 T cell receptor beta chains below, sequenced in a study of blood T cell repertoires in COVID-19. Using immunoSEQ multiplex PCR, the repertoire was profiled, and TCRdb retains in-frame clones only, with some absent. This table has under 250,000 clones, 85% appearing once. Sequenced sample: PBMCs or T cells enriched from blood (not recorded which). Receptors originate from a woman aged 45-60 years with acute COVID-19.

Note on this clone: The sample contains more than one DNA sequence encoding this CDR3. V gene TRBV18 combines with J gene TRBJ1-1, with TRBD1 matching over 9 bases. V dropped 6 bases and J dropped 0; count of bases not matched to a gene: 5. Germline CDR1 KGHSH, CDR2 LQKENI. CDR3 length: 15 amino acids. CDR3 sequence reads: CASSRGQGMNTEAFF. CDR3 nucleotides: TGTGCCAGCTCCCGGGGACAGGGAATGAACACTGAAGCTTTCTTT.

The rearrangement joins TRBV7-9 to TRBJ1-2, with D unresolved. The length of the CDR3 is 13 residues. V was trimmed by 5 bases and J by 4 bases, leaving 11 bases between them. The germline V gene has CDR1 SEHNR and CDR2 FQNEAQ (reference sequence). The CDR3 DNA reads TGTGCCAGCAGCGCGTATACTGGCTATGGCTACACCTTC. It codes for CASSAYTGYGYTF.

The chain combines TRBV5-1 with TRBJ1-1; a possible D gene is TRBD1 (5 bases). Per germline, CDR1 SGHRS and CDR2 YFSETQ. The CDR3 covers 15 residues. V dropped 1 base and J dropped 4 bases, with 14 bases sitting between them. The CDR3 loop reads CASSLSQGSGTEAFF. The CDR3 coding sequence is TGCGCCAGCAGCTTGTCCCAGGGCTCGGGCACTGAAGCTTTCTTT. Complete variable domain (other parts from reference TRBV5-1 and TRBJ1-1): KAGVTQTPRYLIKTRGQQVTLSCSPISGHRSVSWYQQTPGQGLQFLFEYFSETQRNKGNFPGRFSGRQFSNSRSEMNVSTLELGDSALYLCASSLSQGSGTEAFFGQGTRLTVV.

The rearrangement uses TRBV18 and TRBJ1-6; TRBD1 agrees at 9 bases. Looked up from germline, CDR1 is KGHSH and CDR2 is LQKENI. V was pared by 2 bases and J by 7 bases, with 3 bases of the junction left unmatched. CDR3 size: 15 residues. The CDR3 DNA reads as TGTGCCAGCTCACCAATGGGGACAGGGAATTCACCCCTCCACTTT. Translated: CASSPMGTGNSPLHF.

For this clone: The same CDR3 is also encoded by other DNA sequences in this sample. This rearrangement joins TRBV9 to TRBJ1-1; D is ambiguous. The CDR3 has 13 residues. CDR1 SGDLS and CDR2 YYNGEE come from the germline V gene. Trimming shortened V by 0 bases and J by 2 bases, and 5 bases separated the two germline ends. The CDR3 is CASSVATNTEAFF. CDR3 DNA sequence: TGTGCCAGCAGCGTAGCGACTAACACTGAAGCTTTCTTT.

This chain links TRBV28 with TRBJ1-5, with 7 nucleotides matching TRBD1. The germline CDR1 and CDR2 sequences are MDHEN and SYDVKM. The CDR3 extends over 13 amino acids. The trim removed 6 bases at V and 9 bases at J, leaving 8 bases unmatched. CDR3 sequence: CASRGGHRGPQHF. The CDR3 nucleotides are TGTGCCAGCAGAGGAGGGCACAGGGGGCCCCAGCATTTT.

This chain uses TRBV5-4 with TRBJ1-1, with 8 bases that match TRBD1. CDR1 and CDR2 (germline): SGHNT, YYREEE (reference sequence). V lost 4 bases, J lost 0 bases, and 2 bases stayed unmatched. CDR3 size: 14 residues. The CDR3 nucleotides are TGTGCCAGCAGCAAACAGGGGGTGAACACTGAAGCTTTCTTT. This codes for CASSKQGVNTEAFF.

The chain couples TRBV19 to TRBJ1-5, with D hard to call. The CDR3 spans 16 residues. The V and J ends lost 5 bases and 2 bases respectively, with 16 bases between them. CDR1 and CDR2 (germline): LNHDA, SQIVND (reference sequence). The CDR3 protein is CASSLPEGWGNQPQHF. The CDR3 bases are TGTGCCAGTAGTCTACCGGAGGGATGGGGCAATCAGCCCCAGCATTTT.

V usage is TRBV7-9 and J usage is TRBJ2-3; maybe TRBD2 (6 bases). Germline V gene lookup returns CDR1 SEHNR and CDR2 FQNEAQ (reference sequence). The CDR3 has 15 amino acids. Trimming left V 5 bases short and J 2 bases short, with 14 bases between. The CDR3 region is CASSQSGTHTDTQYF. CDR3 nucleotides: TGTGCCAGCAGCCAATCCGGGACTCACACAGATACGCAGTATTTT.

This clone was seen a handful of times. The chain uses TRBV6-4 and TRBJ1-5; the D gene is possibly TRBD1 (5 bases). The germline gives CDR1 MRHNA, CDR2 SNTAGT. The CDR3 length is 17 residues. Trimming shortened V by 7 bases and J by 0 bases, and 19 bases separated the two germline ends. The CDR3 sequence: CASTLRTGGYSNQPQHF. The CDR3 DNA is TGTGCCAGCACCCTGCGTACCGGGGGGTATAGCAATCAGCCCCAGCATTTT.

This clone was counted a single time. The chain has TRBV27 and TRBJ1-6; tentatively, D is TRBD1 (5 bases). This CDR3 has 18 amino acids. Germline CDR1 MNHEY, CDR2 SMNVEV (reference sequence). The V end was cut by 9 bases, the J end by 2 bases, with 23 bases between. CDR3 DNA sequence: TGTGCCAGTCGTCCCCCGCTAGGGGAGGCTGCCTATAATTCACCCCTCCACTTT. Residues: CASRPPLGEAAYNSPLHF.

The gene calls are TRBV19 and TRBJ1-5; 7 bases are shared with TRBD1. The CDR3 is 14 amino acids. Germline trimming cut 6 bases from V and 9 bases from J; bases unmatched to any gene: 11. Germline CDR1 LNHDA, CDR2 SQIVND (reference sequence). The CDR3 bases are TGTGCCAGTAGCCCAACGACAGGGAAATTGCCCCAGCATTTT. This encodes CASSPTTGKLPQHF.

This chain uses TRBV19 with TRBJ1-4; weak D call: TRBD1 (6 bases). Trimming left V 5 bases short and J 6 bases short, with 16 bases between. This CDR3 has 15 residues. Germline CDR1 reads LNHDA; CDR2 reads SQIVND (reference sequence). CDR3 loop: CASSDAGVGHEKLFF. DNA of the CDR3: TGTGCCAGTAGTGATGCAGGGGTGGGGCATGAAAAACTGTTTTTT.